The 9 T cell receptor beta chains below all came from one sample that was sequenced in a study of cytomegalovirus exposure and HLA in healthy donors. PCR involved 60 Vbeta and 13 Jbeta primers. Clones were read by immunoSEQ multiplex PCR, and TCRdb kept only the in-frame ones, dropping some. The sample consists of under 200,000 clones, 68% of them appearing once. What was sequenced was PBMCs. The receptors derive from a man aged 50-59 years in good health and CMV-seronegative.

The J gene is TRBJ2-5, the V gene TRBV10-3, with 7 bases lining up with TRBD1. This CDR3 is built from 14 residues. J was trimmed by 2 bases and V by 1 base; bases with no gene match: 1. CDR1 is ENHRY, CDR2 SYGVKD, per germline. CDR3 loop: CAISEWGQQETQYF. The CDR3 DNA reads TGTGCCATCAGTGAGTGGGGACAGCAAGAGACCCAGTACTTC.

CDR3 amino acids: CASSLGLAGVTDTQYF. For the CDR3, the DNA is TGTGCCAGCAGCTTAGGACTAGCGGGAGTCACAGATACGCAGTATTTT. V is TRBV7-2 and J is TRBJ2-3; 12 positions match TRBD2. This CDR3 comprises 16 residues. In germline, CDR1 is SGHTA, CDR2 FQGNSA. V dropped 1 base and J dropped 2; count of bases not matched to a gene: 1. Looking up the rest from reference TRBV7-2 and TRBJ2-3 gives the full variable domain: GAGVSQSPSNKVTEKGKDVELRCDPISGHTALYWYRQSLGQGLEFLIYFQGNSAPDKSGLPSDRFSAERTGGSVSTLTIQRTQQEDSAVYLCASSLGLAGVTDTQYFGPGTRLTVL.

About this clone itself: Its ends do not fully match the called genes, so a read error is possible. This rearrangement joins TRBV7-9 to TRBJ1-1, with 7 bases aligning to TRBD1. This CDR3 spans 17 amino acids. The germline gives CDR1 SEHNR, CDR2 FQNEAQ (reference sequence). CDR3 sequence reads: CASSLGFGTDRNTEAFF. For the CDR3, the DNA is TGTGCCAGCAGTTTAGGGTTCGGGACAGATAGGAACACTGAAGCTTTCTTT.

The table lists this clone with a few counts. The chain recombines TRBV5-6 with TRBJ2-1; 8 bases align to TRBD2. Trimming removed 0 bases from V and 0 bases from J; junction bases left unmatched: 5. The CDR3 consists of 17 residues. Germline loops: CDR1 SGHDT, CDR2 YYEEEE. The CDR3: CASSLGLAGFSYNEQFF. The CDR3 DNA reads TGTGCCAGCAGCTTGGGGCTAGCGGGCTTCTCCTACAATGAGCAGTTCTTC.

The chain has TRBV27 and TRBJ1-5, with D perhaps TRBD1 (6 bases). The V end was cut by 6 bases, the J end by 6 bases, with 18 bases between. The CDR3 has 15 amino acids. The germline V gene encodes CDR1 MNHEY and CDR2 SMNVEV (reference sequence). The CDR3 DNA is TGTGCCAGCAGACTCAGGGGAGGGGCCGGTCAGCCCCAGCATTTT. It specifies CASRLRGGAGQPQHF.

Regarding this clone: The sample contains more than one DNA sequence encoding this CDR3. This sequence joins TRBV18 and TRBJ1-5; 10 positions agree with TRBD1. Germline values: CDR1 KGHSH, CDR2 LQKENI. The CDR3 covers 14 residues. The V gene end was trimmed by 3 bases and the J gene end by 5 bases; junction bases not matched to a gene: 1. This CDR3 is CASSPTGGDQPQHF. The CDR3 DNA is TGTGCCAGCTCACCGACAGGGGGCGATCAGCCCCAGCATTTT.

V and J are TRBV7-8 and TRBJ1-1; 10 bases map to TRBD1. With V trimmed by 4 bases and J by 5 bases, 10 bases remained unmatched. The CDR3 loop spans 16 amino acids. Germline loops: CDR1 SGHVS, CDR2 FQNEAQ. CDR3 nucleotides: TGTGCCAGCAGCTCCGCGATTGGACAGGGGGAGACTGAAGCTTTCTTT. It is translated as CASSSAIGQGETEAFF.

The rearrangement joins TRBV27 to TRBJ1-4, with TRBD1 as a possible D gene (5 bases). The CDR3 length is 15 residues. V lost 5 bases, J lost 8 bases, and 18 bases lay in between. The germline V gene has CDR1 MNHEY and CDR2 SMNVEV (reference sequence). The CDR3 nucleotides read TGTGCCAGCAGTCCCACGACAGTCGGTGAAGAAAAACTGTTTTTT. This gives the protein CASSPTTVGEEKLFF.

The chain has TRBV7-3 and TRBJ2-1; 9 positions agree with TRBD1. The ends lost 5 bases at V and 10 bases at J; junction bases unmatched: 12. Germline CDR1 and CDR2: SGHTA and FQGTGA. The CDR3 is made up of 15 amino acids. The CDR3: CASSVQGQGTTEQFF. The CDR3 DNA reads TGTGCCAGCAGCGTCCAAGGACAGGGGACCACAGAGCAGTTCTTC.